This paragraph covers one T cell receptor (beta chain) sequence. The repertoire was sequenced with immunoSEQ multiplex PCR; TCRdb's copy has only in-frame clones and lacks some. Of approximately 660,000 clones listed, approximately 87% were seen once; the top ten hold 0.0095% to 0.013%. The data are from a study of shared T cell receptors in the human thymus. The CDR3 has 14 residues. Germline-derived CDR1 and CDR2 are PRHDT and FYEKMQ (reference sequence). Between the trimmed V and J ends, which lost 5 bases and 4 bases, there was a span of 14 bases. The same data also contributed to another study, on human thymus T cells.

The chain recombines TRBV13 with TRBJ1-1, with a weak D call TRBD1 (6 bases). This clonotype originated in a boy under two years old with a congenital heart defect. Sequenced sample: thymocytes. This CDR3 reads CASSPRTVITEAFF. CDR3 nucleotide sequence: TGTGCCAGCAGCCCCCGGACAGTGATCACTGAAGCTTTCTTT.